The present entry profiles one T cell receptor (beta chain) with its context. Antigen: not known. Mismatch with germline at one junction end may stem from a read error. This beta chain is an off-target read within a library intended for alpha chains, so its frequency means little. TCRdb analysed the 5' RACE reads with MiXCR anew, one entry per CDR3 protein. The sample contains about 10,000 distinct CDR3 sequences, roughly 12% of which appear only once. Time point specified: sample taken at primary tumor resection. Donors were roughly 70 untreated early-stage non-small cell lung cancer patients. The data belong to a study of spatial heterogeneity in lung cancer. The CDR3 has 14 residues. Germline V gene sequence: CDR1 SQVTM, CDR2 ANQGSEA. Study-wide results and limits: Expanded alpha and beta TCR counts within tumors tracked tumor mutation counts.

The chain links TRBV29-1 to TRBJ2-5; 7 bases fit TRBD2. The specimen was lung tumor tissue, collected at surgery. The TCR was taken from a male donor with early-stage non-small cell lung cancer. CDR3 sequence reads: CNVPREAGEETQYF. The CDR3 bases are TGCAACGTTCCCAGAGAGGCGGGAGAAGAGACCCAGTACTTC.